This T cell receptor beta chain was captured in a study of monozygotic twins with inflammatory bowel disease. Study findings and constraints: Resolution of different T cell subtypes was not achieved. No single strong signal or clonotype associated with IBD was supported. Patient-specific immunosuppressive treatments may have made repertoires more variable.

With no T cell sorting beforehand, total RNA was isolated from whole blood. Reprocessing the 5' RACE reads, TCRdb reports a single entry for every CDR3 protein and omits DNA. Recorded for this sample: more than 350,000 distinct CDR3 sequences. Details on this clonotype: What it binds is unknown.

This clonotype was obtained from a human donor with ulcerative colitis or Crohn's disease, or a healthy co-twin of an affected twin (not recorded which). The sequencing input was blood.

The CDR3 sequence is CASSPVANEQFF. The gene calls are TRBV6-2 or TRBV6-3 and TRBJ2-1; absent DNA, TCRdb's TRBD2 call cannot be checked. The germline gives CDR1 MNHEY, CDR2 SVGEGT. The CDR3 consists of 12 residues.